This record concerns one TCR beta chain sequence. The source of the sample is a study of T cell responses to AZD1222 COVID-19 vaccine. Here immunoSEQ multiplex PCR was the method, and the copy in TCRdb shows in-frame clones only, minus some. The sample has over 90,000 clones, roughly 86% seen once. The specimen was peripheral blood, collected on day 0 of AZD1222 vaccination. This TCR was sampled from an adult in good health.

The CDR3 region has the DNA TGTGCCAGCAGCTTAGGATGGGGGTCCGGGGAGCTGTTTTTT. Its protein is CASSLGWGSGELFF. This chain joins TRBV11-2 and TRBJ2-2; D could derive from TRBD1 or TRBD2 (5 bases each). This CDR3 region has 14 residues. In germline, CDR1 is SGHAT, CDR2 FQNNGV. Trimming stripped 1 base from V and 6 bases from J, with 9 bases between.